Sequencing of this T cell receptor beta chain was carried out in a study of blood T cell repertoires in COVID-19. Study context: PBMCs, B-cell-depleted T cells, or T cells were the source of the cDNA or gDNA that made up the material.

In the authors' workflow: Amplification with reference gene primers provided the estimates of nucleated cell counts. Generated by immunoSEQ multiplex PCR, the TCRdb table keeps only in-frame clones and is missing some. The D gene and trimming were derived from the DNA, and the V and J assignments and clone size from that table. The table records approximately 41,000 clones, over 75% of them present only once. This sequence was found in an elderly woman with acute or convalescent COVID-19. The sequenced sample was peripheral blood.

CDR3 sequence reads: CASSSRDSGYNEQFF. Written as DNA, the CDR3 is TGTGCCAGCAGCTCCCGGGACAGTGGCTACAATGAGCAGTTCTTC. This chain connects TRBV7-9 to TRBJ2-1; 7 bases agree with TRBD1. Germline values: CDR1 SEHNR, CDR2 FQNEAQ (reference sequence). J was trimmed by 3 bases and V by 4 bases; bases with no gene match: 6. CDR3 length: 15 amino acids.